This T cell receptor (beta chain) was sequenced in a study of cytomegalovirus exposure and HLA in healthy donors. Broader study findings: It was approximately 170 TCR beta chains that were listed as cytomegalovirus-associated. Association with HLA alleles at 0.05 false discovery rate was found for around 17,000 TCR beta sequences in a later analysis.

In regard to this clone: The antigen is not known.

V trimming: 1 base; J trimming: 8 bases; junction bases outside the gene matches: 5. The germline V gene encodes CDR1 SGHDN and CDR2 FVKESK. This CDR3 contains 15 residues. Vbeta (60) and Jbeta (13) primers were used in the PCR. TCRdb's table, derived via immunoSEQ multiplex PCR, lists solely in-frame clones and lacks some. The sample records roughly 130,000 clones, 79% being singletons. Healthy bone marrow donors made up the donor group. The sample consisted of PBMCs. This chain uses TRBV14 with TRBJ2-7, with 13 bases identical to TRBD2. The TCR comes from a man between 18 and 29 years old in good health and CMV-seronegative. The CDR3 is CASSQGLAGGNQQYF. Here the CDR3 DNA reads TGTGCCAGCAGCCAAGGACTAGCGGGGGGCAATCAGCAGTACTTC.